These T cell receptor beta chains were read from a single sample in a study of regulatory and conventional T cells in RAG deficiency. The assay was immunoSEQ multiplex PCR, and TCRdb's table has in-frame clones only and misses some. The repertoire holds about 29,000 clones, with nearly 95% as singletons. The same data also went into a second study, on regulatory T cells.

The sample was CD25- CD4+ T cells sorted from blood. These receptors came from a human donor in good health. Each CDR3 is given without its conserved first and last residue. Fields, in order: D gene, J gene, V gene, CDR3 protein. A D gene is named only where the DNA matches it firmly.

TRBD1 TRBJ1-4 TRBV5-1 ASSAKTGGLNEKLF
TRBD1 TRBJ1-6 TRBV11-2 ASSPGTGHYNSPLH
- TRBJ2-1 TRBV9 ASSPALGGQEQF
TRBD2 TRBJ2-7 TRBV5-1 ASSLWVPGGGTPREQY
- TRBJ2-6 TRBV6-4 ASSLSGANVLT
- TRBJ1-3 TRBV7-9 ASSFQNTIY
- TRBJ1-6 TRBV11-2 ASSLGGSFSSYNSPLH
TRBD1 TRBJ2-3 TRBV6-1 ASSEARTGGRDTQY
- TRBJ2-3 TRBV6-5 ASSYGATPRTDTQY
- TRBJ1-1 TRBV27 ASRESYRVNTEAF
TRBD1 TRBJ1-2 TRBV19 ASSFRQGADYGYT
TRBD2 TRBJ2-2 TRBV12-5 ASGLPGTKVTGELF
TRBD1 TRBJ1-5 TRBV7-2 ASSPNGRGRMGNQPQH
TRBD1 TRBJ2-7 TRBV19 ASRDRVGEQY
- TRBJ1-1 TRBV28 ASSSHRVEAF
TRBD1 TRBJ2-1 TRBV4-1 ASSQVGTGAIEQF
TRBD1 TRBJ1-4 TRBV18 ASSTRTGRITNEKLF
- TRBJ1-1 TRBV27 ASSFNALNTEAF
TRBD2 TRBJ2-3 TRBV19 ASTTGLAGGSTQY
- TRBJ2-7 TRBV5-6 ASSYELYEQY
TRBD1 TRBJ2-7 TRBV4-1 ASSLVGTADYEQY
- TRBJ2-3 TRBV18 ASSPLGGESATDTQY
- TRBJ1-6 TRBV6-6 ASSYRLAGDNSPLH
TRBD1 TRBJ2-5 TRBV5-4 ASAPTGQQETQY
- TRBJ1-1 TRBV28 ASSVRDTEAF
- TRBJ1-1 TRBV19 ASTEGLNTEAF
TRBD2 TRBJ2-3 TRBV2 ASSAVLAGDLSTDTQY
TRBD1 TRBJ2-3 TRBV5-4 ASSPRDRGQDTQY
- TRBJ1-2 TRBV28 ASSEEGWDYGYT
- TRBJ1-1 TRBV25-1 ASKNPTALNTEAF
- TRBJ1-5 TRBV6-6 ASSPNRDNQPQH
- TRBJ1-6 TRBV5-5 ASSPEAAVRNSPLH
TRBD1 TRBJ1-1 TRBV19 ASSAVDRGRKNTEAF
- TRBJ2-5 TRBV18 ASSSGWRGETQY
- TRBJ2-7 TRBV6-1 ATGQGGGYEQY
- TRBJ1-2 TRBV9 ASSVGWAGGYGYT
- TRBJ2-5 TRBV4-1 ASSQLPAGAVKTQY
TRBD2 TRBJ2-3 TRBV28 ASRAFRGGLDTQY
- TRBJ1-4 TRBV4-2 ASSLQGRDEKLF
- TRBJ2-7 TRBV18 ASSLSSYEQY
- TRBJ1-2 TRBV7-2 ASSPSRTEGGYT
TRBD2 TRBJ2-1 TRBV10-1 ASCTSGGFGDEQF
- TRBJ2-7 TRBV27 ASSGSGSYEQY
- TRBJ1-6 TRBV7-3 ASSLIRARNSPLH
TRBD1 TRBJ2-7 TRBV19 ASSTLRDRSSYEQY
TRBD1 TRBJ2-5 TRBV6-5 ASRADRVEETQY
- TRBJ2-7 TRBV2 ASRPYPGLSSYEQY
- TRBJ2-5 TRBV6-1 ASSDLGLGETQY
- TRBJ2-7 TRBV7-3 ASSLAANSYEQY
TRBD1 TRBJ2-5 TRBV23-1 ASSLPGTVRMQETQY
- TRBJ2-5 TRBV7-7 ASSLGSLGSRETQY
- TRBJ2-7 TRBV6-4 ASSDSTAGGPYEQY
TRBD2 TRBJ2-5 TRBV18 ASSTLAGGKETQY